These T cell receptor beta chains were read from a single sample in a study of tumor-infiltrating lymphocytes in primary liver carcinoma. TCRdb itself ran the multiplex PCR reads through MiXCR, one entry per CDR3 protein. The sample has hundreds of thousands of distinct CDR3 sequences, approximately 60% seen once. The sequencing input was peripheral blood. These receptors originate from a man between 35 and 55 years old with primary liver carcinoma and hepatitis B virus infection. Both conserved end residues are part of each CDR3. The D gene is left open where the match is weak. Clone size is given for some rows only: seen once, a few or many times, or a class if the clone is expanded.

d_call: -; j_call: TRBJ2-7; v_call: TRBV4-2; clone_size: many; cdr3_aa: CASSLEGGGTYEQYF; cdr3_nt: TGTGCCAGCAGCCTCGAGGGGGGAGGAACCTACGAGCAGTACTTC
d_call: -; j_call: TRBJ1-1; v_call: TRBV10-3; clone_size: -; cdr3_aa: CAIRGAGGGTDTEAFF; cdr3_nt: TGTGCCATCAGGGGGGCTGGGGGAGGTACGGACACTGAAGCTTTCTTT
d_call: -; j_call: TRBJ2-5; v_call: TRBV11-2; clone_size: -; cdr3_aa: CASSQGVPQETQYF; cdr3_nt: TGTGCCAGCAGCCAAGGAGTGCCCCAAGAGACCCAGTACTTC
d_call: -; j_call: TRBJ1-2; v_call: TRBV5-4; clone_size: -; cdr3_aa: CASSRLGGGRGYTF; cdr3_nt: TGTGCCAGCAGCCGTCTAGGGGGTGGAAGAGGCTACACCTTC
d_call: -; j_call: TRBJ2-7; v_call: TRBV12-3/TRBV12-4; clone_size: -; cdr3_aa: CASRDMTYEQYF; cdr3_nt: TGTGCCAGCAGGGATATGACCTACGAGCAGTACTTC
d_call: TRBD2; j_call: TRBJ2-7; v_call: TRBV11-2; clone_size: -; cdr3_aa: CPSSLYGGTRIYEQYF; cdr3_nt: TGTCCCAGCAGCTTATATGGTGGGACTAGAATCTACGAGCAGTACTTC
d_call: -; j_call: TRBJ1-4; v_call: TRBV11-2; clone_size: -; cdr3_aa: CASSSLADLEALFF; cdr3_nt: TGTGCCAGCAGCTCCCTGGCAGATCTTGAGGCACTGTTTTTT
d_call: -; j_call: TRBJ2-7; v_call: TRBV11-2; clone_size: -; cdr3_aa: CDSSLELRYEQYF; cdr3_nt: TGTGACAGCAGCTTAGAATTACGCTACGAGCAATACTTC
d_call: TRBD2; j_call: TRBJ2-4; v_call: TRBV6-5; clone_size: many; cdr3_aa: CARSGTSGIKTKNIQYF; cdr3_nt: TGTGCCAGATCCGGGACTAGCGGGATTAAAACCAAAAACATTCAGTACTTC
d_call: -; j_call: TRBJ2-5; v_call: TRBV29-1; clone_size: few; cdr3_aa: CSVEQGVQETQYF; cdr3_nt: TGCAGCGTTGAACAGGGAGTCCAAGAGACCCAGTACTTC
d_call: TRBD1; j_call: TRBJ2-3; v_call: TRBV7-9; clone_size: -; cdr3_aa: CASSTRQGRTDTQYF; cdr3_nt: TGTGCCAGCAGCACCCGACAGGGCCGCACAGATACGCAGTATTTT
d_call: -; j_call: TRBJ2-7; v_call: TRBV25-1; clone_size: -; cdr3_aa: CASSRGGGLYEQYF; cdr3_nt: TGTGCCAGCAGTCGAGGGGGGGGCTTATACGAGCAGTACTTC
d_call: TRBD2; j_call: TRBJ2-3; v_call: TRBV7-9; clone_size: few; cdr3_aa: CASKRLAGVTDTQYF; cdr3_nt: TGTGCCAGCAAGCGACTAGCGGGAGTTACAGATACGCAGTATTTT
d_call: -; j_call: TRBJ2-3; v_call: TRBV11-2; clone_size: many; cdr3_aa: CASSLAPDTQYF; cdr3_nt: TGTGCCAGCAGCTTAGCCCCAGATACGCAGTATTTT
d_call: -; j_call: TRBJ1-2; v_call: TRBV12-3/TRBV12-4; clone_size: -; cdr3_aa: CASSLTVRNYGYTF; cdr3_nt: TGTGCCAGCAGTTTAACGGTCAGAAACTATGGCTACACCTTC
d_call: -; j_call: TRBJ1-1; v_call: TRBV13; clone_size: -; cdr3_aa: CASSLRGRADTEVFF; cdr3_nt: TGTGCTAGCAGCTTACGGGGCAGGGCCGACACTGAAGTTTTCTTT
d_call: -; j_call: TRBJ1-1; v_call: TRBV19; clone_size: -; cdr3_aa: CASSIAGSEAFF; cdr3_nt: TGTGCCAGTAGTATAGCCGGGTCTGAAGCTTTCTTT
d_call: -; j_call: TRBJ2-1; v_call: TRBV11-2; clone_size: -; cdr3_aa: CASSPQAGESFNEQFF; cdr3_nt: TGTGCCAGCAGCCCCCAGGCGGGTGAGTCCTTCAATGAGCAGTTCTTC
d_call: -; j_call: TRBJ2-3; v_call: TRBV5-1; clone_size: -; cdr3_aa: CASSPPDVTQYF; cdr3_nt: TGCGCCAGCAGCCCCCCCGACGTTACGCAGTATTTT
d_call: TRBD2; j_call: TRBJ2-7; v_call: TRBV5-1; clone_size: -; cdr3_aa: CASSLTSGTTYEQYF; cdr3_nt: TGCGCCAGCAGCCTGACATCCGGGACTACCTACGAGCAGTACTTC
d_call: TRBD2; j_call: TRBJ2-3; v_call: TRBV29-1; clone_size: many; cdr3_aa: CSVGTSGSGGDTQYF; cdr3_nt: TGCAGCGTGGGGACTAGCGGGAGCGGGGGAGATACGCAGTATTTT
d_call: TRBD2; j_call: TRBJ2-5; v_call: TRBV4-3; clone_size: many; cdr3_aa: CASSLGLAGQETQYF; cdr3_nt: TGCGCCAGCAGCCTGGGACTAGCGGGGCAAGAGACCCAGTACTTC
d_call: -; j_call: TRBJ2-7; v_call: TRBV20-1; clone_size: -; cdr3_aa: CSARNSRQVLYEQYF; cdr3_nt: TGCAGTGCTAGGAATAGTCGACAGGTCCTCTACGAGCAGTACTTC
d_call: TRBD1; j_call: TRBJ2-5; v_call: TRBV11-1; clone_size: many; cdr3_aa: CASSKGTGKETQYF; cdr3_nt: TGTGCCAGCAGCAAAGGGACAGGGAAAGAGACCCAGTACTTC
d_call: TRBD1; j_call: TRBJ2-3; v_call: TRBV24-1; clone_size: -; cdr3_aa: CVPVDPGTGGPDMQYF; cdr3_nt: TGTGTCCCGGTGGACCCCGGGACAGGGGGCCCAGATATGCAGTATTTT
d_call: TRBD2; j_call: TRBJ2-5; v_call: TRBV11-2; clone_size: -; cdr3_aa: CASRRPGGQETQCF; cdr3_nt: TGTGCTAGCAGGCGTCCGGGAGGCCAAGAGACCCAGTGCTTC
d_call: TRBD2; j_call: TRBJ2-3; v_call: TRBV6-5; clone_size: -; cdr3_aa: CARSPGLAGTDMQYF; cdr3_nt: TGTGCCAGGAGCCCAGGACTAGCGGGTACAGATATGCAGTATTTT
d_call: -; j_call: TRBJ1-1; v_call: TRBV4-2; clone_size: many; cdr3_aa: CASSRDTSNPAFF; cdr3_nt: TGTGCCAGCAGCCGGGACACTTCGAATCCAGCTTTCTTT
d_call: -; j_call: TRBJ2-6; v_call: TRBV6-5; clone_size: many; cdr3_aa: CATFNSGANVLTF; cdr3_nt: TGTGCCACCTTTAACTCTGGGGCCAACGTCCTGACTTTC
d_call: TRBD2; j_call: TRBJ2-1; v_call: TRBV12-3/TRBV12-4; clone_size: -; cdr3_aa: CVTSSGRWPYNEQFF; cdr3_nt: TGTGTAACTTCAAGCGGGAGATGGCCCTACAACGAGCAGTTCTTC
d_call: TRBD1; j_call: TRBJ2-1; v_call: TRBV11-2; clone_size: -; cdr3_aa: CASSLAGQGGNEQLF; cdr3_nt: TGTGCCAGCAGCTTGGCTGGACAGGGAGGCAATGAGCAGTTATTC
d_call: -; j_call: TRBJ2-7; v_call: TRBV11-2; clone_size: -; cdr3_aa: CASRSPGQAPYEQYF; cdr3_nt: TGTGCCAGCAGGTCACCGGGACAAGCCCCGTACGAGCAGTACTTC